The 2 T cell receptor beta chains below were found in one sample sequenced in a study of blood T cell repertoires in COVID-19. Libraries were prepared by immunoSEQ multiplex PCR; TCRdb keeps only in-frame clonotypes and omits some of them. The repertoire holds 250,000 to 300,000 clones, with around 86% as singletons. The sample consisted of peripheral blood. Receptor source: a woman aged 55-69 years with active or convalescent COVID-19.

This sequence joins TRBV9 and TRBJ2-7; TRBD1 agrees at 8 bases. Looked up from germline, CDR1 is SGDLS and CDR2 is YYNGEE. V lost 4 bases, J lost 0 bases, and 6 bases stayed unmatched. CDR3 size: 15 residues. Here the CDR3 reads CASSPTGESSYEQYF. The CDR3 nucleotides are TGTGCCAGCAGCCCGACAGGGGAGAGCTCCTACGAGCAGTACTTC. Together with reference TRBV9 and TRBJ2-7, the CDR3 gives the full variable domain: DSGVTQTPKHLITATGQRVTLRCSPRSGDLSVYWYQQSLDQGLQFLIQYYNGEERAKGNILERFSAQQFPDLHSELNLSSLELGDSALYFCASSPTGESSYEQYFGPGTRLTVT.

The gene calls are TRBV18 and TRBJ1-1; the match to TRBD1 covers 11 bases. Unmatched junction bases numbered 10, after V lost 3 bases and J lost 4 bases. The CDR3 loop spans 17 amino acids. Germline lookup yields CDR1 KGHSH and CDR2 LQKENI. The DNA for the CDR3 is TGTGCCAGCTCACCCGGACAGGGGGCGATCAGAGGCACTGAAGCTTTCTTT. It yields the protein CASSPGQGAIRGTEAFF.